This TCR beta chain was observed in a study of Graves' ophthalmopathy and Graves' hyperthyroidism. This clonotype was detected ten times or more. What it binds is unknown. Amplification from RNA transcripts yielded the TCR beta CDR3 regions. The authors performed first-round RT-PCR with HTBI primers and then a second-round multiplex PCR. TCRdb re-called the multiplex PCR reads with MiXCR, one entry per CDR3 protein. The profile shows a few hundred thousand distinct CDR3 sequences, roughly 15% of them singletons. The term stable hyperthyroidism indicated an absence of ophthalmopathy within 18 months of follow-up. Recruitment covered hyperthyroidism patients aged 18 to 65 whose new diagnosis was of under 2 months' duration. The CDR3 spans 12 residues. V lost 9 bases and J lost 3; bases outside the gene matches: 4. Findings and caveats of the study: A classifier, a 13-signature model, separated ophthalmopathy from stable hyperthyroidism with approximately 88% sensitivity and roughly 80% specificity.

The receptor was isolated from an adult woman with stable Graves' hyperthyroidism. The specimen was peripheral blood. The chain combines TRBV12-3 or TRBV12-4 with TRBJ2-7; 8 nucleotides agree with TRBD1. CDR3 in DNA: TGTGCCAGTGGACAGGGCGGCTACGAGCAGTACTTC. Protein product: CASGQGGYEQYF.